This note documents a single TCR beta chain sequence. The CDR3 totals 14 residues. Germline CDR1 is MDHEN and CDR2 is SYDVKM. The ends were cut back, 6 bases at V and 3 bases at J, with 14 bases in the middle. The record originates from a study of OX40 agonist ivuxolimab in advanced cancers. Turning to the study itself: Patients were infused with ivuxolimab every 2 weeks at 0.01 to 10 mg/kg. Dose-escalation patients were diagnosed with hepatocellular carcinoma, melanoma, renal cell cancer or head and neck cancer.

This table comes from immunoSEQ multiplex PCR, and its TCRdb copy is limited to in-frame clones, with some not included. The data show about 63,000 clones, 80% to 90% seen once. The TCR originated in an adult with an advanced solid tumor such as melanoma, head and neck, liver or kidney cancer. The chain couples TRBV28 to TRBJ2-5; TRBD1 is a possible D gene (6 bases). The source was CD4+ or CD8+ T cells sorted from blood, collected in a trial of the OX40 agonist ivuxolimab. In nucleotides, the CDR3 is TGTGCCAGCAGCCTCGGATACAGGGAAGAGACCCAGTACTTC. Amino acids: CASSLGYREETQYF.